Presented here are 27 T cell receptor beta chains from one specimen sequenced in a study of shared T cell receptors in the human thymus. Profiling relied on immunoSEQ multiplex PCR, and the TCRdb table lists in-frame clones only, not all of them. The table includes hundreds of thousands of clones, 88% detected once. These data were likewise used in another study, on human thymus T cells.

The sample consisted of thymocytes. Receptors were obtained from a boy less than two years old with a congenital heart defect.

CDR3 region: CASSRTSAADTQYF. The CDR3 nucleotides are TGTGCCAGCAGCCGGACTAGCGCGGCAGATACGCAGTATTTT. This rearrangement joins TRBV6-4 to TRBJ2-3; 9 bases align to TRBD2. V dropped 6 bases and J dropped 4; count of bases not matched to a gene: 5. CDR3 length: 14 residues. Per germline, CDR1 MRHNA and CDR2 SNTAGT.

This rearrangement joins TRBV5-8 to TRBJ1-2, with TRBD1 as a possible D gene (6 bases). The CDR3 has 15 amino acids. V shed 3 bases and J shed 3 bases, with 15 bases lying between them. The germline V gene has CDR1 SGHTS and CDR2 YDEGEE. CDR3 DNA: TGTGCCAGCAGCTCACCGGGCAGGGGATACTATGGCTACACCTTC. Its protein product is CASSSPGRGYYGYTF. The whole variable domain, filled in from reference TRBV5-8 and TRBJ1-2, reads EAGVTQSPTHLIKTRGQQATLRCSPISGHTSVYWYQQALGLGLQFLLWYDEGEERNRGNFPPRFSGRQFPNYSSELNVNALELEDSALYLCASSSPGRGYYGYTFGSGTRLTVV.

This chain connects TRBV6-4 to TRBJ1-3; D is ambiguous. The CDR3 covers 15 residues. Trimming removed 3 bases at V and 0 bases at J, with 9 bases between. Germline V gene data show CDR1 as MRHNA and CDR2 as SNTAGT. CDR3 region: CASSERGLSGNTIYF. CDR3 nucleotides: TGTGCCAGCAGTGAACGGGGTCTCTCTGGAAACACCATATATTTT.

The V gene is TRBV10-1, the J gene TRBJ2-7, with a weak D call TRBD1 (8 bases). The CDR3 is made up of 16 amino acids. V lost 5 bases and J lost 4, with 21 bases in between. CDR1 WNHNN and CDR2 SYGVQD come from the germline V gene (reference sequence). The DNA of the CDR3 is TGCGCCAGCAGTCCAGGGGGGGACAGGACGATATACGAGCAGTACTTC. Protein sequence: CASSPGGDRTIYEQYF.

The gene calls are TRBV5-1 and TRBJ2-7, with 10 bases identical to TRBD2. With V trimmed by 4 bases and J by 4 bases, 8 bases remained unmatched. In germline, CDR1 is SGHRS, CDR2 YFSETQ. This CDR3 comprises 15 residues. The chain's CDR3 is CASSPLAGEVYEQYF. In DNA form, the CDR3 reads TGCGCCAGCAGCCCCCTAGCGGGAGAAGTGTACGAGCAGTACTTC.

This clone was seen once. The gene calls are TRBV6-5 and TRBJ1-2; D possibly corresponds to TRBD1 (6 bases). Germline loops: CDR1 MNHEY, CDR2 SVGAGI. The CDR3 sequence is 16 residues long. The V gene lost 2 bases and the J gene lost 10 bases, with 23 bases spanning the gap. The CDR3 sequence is CASSYPRGGVAMDYTF. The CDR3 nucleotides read TGTGCCAGCAGTTACCCCCGAGGGGGGGTGGCTATGGACTACACCTTC.

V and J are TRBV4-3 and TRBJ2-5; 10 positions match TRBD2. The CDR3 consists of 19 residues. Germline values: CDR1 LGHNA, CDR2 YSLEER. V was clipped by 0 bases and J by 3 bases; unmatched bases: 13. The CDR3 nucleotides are TGCGCCAGCAGCCAAGATCTGGGAGCAGGACTAGCGGACGAAGAGACCCAGTACTTC. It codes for CASSQDLGAGLADEETQYF.

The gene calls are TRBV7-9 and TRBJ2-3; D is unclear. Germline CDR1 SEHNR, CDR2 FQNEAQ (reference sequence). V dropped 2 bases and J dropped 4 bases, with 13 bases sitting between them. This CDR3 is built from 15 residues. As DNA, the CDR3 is TGTGCCAGCAGCTTACCAAGTCCCGCGGCAGATACGCAGTATTTT. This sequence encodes CASSLPSPAADTQYF.

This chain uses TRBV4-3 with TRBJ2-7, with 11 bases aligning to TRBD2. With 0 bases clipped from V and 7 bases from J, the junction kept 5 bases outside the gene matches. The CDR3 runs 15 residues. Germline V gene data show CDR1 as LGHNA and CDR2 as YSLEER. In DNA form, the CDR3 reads TGCGCCAGCAGCCAAGAGGTAGCGGGAGGGCGGGAGCAGTACTTC. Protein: CASSQEVAGGREQYF.

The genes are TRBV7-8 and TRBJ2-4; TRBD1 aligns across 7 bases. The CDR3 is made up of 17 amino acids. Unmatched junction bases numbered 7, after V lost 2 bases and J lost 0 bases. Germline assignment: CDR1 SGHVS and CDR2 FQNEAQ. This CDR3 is CASSLTQGSVAKNIQYF. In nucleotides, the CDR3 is TGTGCCAGCAGCTTAACACAGGGGAGCGTAGCCAAAAACATTCAGTACTTC.

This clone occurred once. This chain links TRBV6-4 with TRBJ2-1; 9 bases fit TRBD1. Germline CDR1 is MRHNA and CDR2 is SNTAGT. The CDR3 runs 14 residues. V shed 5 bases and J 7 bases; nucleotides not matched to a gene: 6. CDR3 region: CASSPDRGRNEQFF. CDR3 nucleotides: TGTGCCAGCAGTCCAGACAGGGGGAGGAATGAGCAGTTCTTC.

The CDR3 region is CASKQGHEQFF. For the CDR3, the DNA is TGTGCCAGCAAACAGGGCCACGAGCAGTTCTTC. The rearrangement joins TRBV25-1 to TRBJ2-1; D may be TRBD1 (6 bases). The CDR3 contains 11 residues. Germline CDR1 MGHDK, CDR2 SYGVNS. V lost 7 bases, J lost 10 bases, and 11 bases lay in between.

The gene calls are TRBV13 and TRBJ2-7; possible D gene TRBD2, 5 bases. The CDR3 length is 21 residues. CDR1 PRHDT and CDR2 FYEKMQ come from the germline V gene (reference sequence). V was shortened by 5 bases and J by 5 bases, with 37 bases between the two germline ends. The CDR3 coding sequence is TGTGCCAGCAGCCCCCCTCGTCTTCGTACGGATGCGGGCCAAAGAGTGAACGAGCAGTACTTC. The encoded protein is CASSPPRLRTDAGQRVNEQYF.

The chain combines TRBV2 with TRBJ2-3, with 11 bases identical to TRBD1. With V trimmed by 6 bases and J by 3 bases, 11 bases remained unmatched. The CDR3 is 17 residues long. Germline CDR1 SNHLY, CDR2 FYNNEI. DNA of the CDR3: TGTGCCAGCAGCCCATCAAAGGACAGGGGGCCTACAGATACGCAGTATTTT. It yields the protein CASSPSKDRGPTDTQYF.

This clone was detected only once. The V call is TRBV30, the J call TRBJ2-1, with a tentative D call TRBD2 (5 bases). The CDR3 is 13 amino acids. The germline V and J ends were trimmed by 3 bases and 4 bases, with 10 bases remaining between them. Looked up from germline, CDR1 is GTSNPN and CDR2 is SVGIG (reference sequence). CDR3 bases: TGTGCCTGGAGAAAAGCGGAATACAATGAGCAGTTCTTC. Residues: CAWRKAEYNEQFF. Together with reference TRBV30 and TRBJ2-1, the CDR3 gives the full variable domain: SQTIHQWPATLVQPVGSPLSLECTVEGTSNPNLYWYRQAAGRGLQLLFYSVGIGQISSEVPQNLSASRPQDRQFILSSKKLLLSDSGFYLCAWRKAEYNEQFFGPGTRLTVL.

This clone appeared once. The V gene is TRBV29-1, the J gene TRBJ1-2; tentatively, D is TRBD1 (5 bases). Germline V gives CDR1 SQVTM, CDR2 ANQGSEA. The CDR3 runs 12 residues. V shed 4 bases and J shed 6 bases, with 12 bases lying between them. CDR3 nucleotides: TGCAGCGTTGGACGGGGGGTTCATGGCTACACCTTC. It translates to CSVGRGVHGYTF. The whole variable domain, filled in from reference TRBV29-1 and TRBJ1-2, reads SAVISQKPSRDICQRGTSLTIQCQVDSQVTMMFWYRQQPGQSLTLIATANQGSEATYESGFVIDKFPISRPNLTFSTLTVSNMSPEDSSIYLCSVGRGVHGYTFGSGTRLTVV.

The CDR3 bases are TGTGCCAGCAGCTCACGGACAGGATCCCCCTACGAGCAGTACTTC. The encoded protein is CASSSRTGSPYEQYF. This chain joins TRBV14 and TRBJ2-7; 7 nucleotides line up with TRBD1. Germline CDR1 SGHDN, CDR2 FVKESK. The CDR3 is 15 amino acids. V trimming: 5 bases; J trimming: 2 bases; junction bases outside the gene matches: 9.

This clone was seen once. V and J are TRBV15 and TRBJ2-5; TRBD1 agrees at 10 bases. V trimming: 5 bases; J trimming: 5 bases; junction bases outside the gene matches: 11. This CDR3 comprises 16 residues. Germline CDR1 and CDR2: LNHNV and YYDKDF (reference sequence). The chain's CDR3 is CATSVNRQGARETQYF. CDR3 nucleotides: TGTGCCACCAGCGTCAATAGACAGGGGGCTCGGGAGACCCAGTACTTC. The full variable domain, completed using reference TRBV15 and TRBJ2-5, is DAMVIQNPRYQVTQFGKPVTLSCSQTLNHNVMYWYQQKSSQAPKLLFHYYDKDFNNEADTPDNFQSRRPNTSFCFLDIRSPGLGDTAMYLCATSVNRQGARETQYFGPGTRLLVL.

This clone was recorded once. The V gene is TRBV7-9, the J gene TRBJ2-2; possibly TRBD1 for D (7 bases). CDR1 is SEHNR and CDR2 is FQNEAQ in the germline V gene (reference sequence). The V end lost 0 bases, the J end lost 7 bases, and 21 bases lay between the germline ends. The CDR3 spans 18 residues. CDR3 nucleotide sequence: TGTGCCAGCAGCTTAGCAGGGAGGAAGGGGGCGCGGATCGGGGAGCTGTTTTTT. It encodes CASSLAGRKGARIGELFF.

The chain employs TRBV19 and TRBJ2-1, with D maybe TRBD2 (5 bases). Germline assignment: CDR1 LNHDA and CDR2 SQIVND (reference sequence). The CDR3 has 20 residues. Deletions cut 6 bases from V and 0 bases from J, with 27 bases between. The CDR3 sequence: CASRSPLGFSAGRSYNEQFF. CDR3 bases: TGTGCCAGTAGGAGCCCACTTGGGTTTTCCGCGGGCCGCTCCTACAATGAGCAGTTCTTC. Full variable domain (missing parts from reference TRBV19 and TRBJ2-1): DGGITQSPKYLFRKEGQNVTLSCEQNLNHDAMYWYRQDPGQGLRLIYYSQIVNDFQKGDIAEGYSVSREKKESFPLTVTSAQKNPTAFYLCASRSPLGFSAGRSYNEQFFGPGTRLTVL.

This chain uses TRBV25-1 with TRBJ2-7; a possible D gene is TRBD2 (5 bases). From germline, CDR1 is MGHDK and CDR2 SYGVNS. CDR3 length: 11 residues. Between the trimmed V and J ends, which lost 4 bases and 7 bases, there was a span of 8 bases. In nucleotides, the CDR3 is TGTGCCAGCAGTGCAACGGGGGAGCAGTACTTC. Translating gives CASSATGEQYF.

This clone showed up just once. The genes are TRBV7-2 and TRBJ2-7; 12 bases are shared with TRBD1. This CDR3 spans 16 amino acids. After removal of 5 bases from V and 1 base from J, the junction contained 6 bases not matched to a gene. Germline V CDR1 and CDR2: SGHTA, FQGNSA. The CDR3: CASSPWDRGRSYEQYF. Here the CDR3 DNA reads TGTGCCAGCAGCCCTTGGGACAGGGGGCGGTCCTACGAGCAGTACTTC.

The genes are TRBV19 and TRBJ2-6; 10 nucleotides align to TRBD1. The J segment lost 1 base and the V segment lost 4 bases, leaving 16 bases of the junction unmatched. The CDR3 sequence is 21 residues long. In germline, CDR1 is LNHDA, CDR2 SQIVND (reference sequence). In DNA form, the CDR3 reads TGTGCCAGTAGTACAGACTCCTCCGGGACAGGGGCACTATCTGGGGCCAACGTCCTGACTTTC. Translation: CASSTDSSGTGALSGANVLTF.

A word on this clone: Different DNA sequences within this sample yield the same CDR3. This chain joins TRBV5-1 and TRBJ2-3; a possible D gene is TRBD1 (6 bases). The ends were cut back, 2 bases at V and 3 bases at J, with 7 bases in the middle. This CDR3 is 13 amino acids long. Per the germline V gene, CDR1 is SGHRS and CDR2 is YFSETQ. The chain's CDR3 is CASSLDRTDTQYF. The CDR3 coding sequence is TGCGCCAGCAGCTTAGACAGGACAGATACGCAGTATTTT.

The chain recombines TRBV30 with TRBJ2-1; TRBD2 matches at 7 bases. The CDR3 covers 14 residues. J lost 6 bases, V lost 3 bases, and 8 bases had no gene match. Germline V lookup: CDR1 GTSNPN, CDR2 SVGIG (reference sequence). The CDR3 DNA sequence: TGTGCCTGGAGCCTAAGTGGGGGGGGCAATGAGCAGTTCTTC. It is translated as CAWSLSGGGNEQFF.

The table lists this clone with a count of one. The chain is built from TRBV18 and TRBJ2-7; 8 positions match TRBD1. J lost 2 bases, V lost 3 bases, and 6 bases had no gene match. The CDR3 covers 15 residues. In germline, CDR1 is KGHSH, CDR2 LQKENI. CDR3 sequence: CASSPGRDRTYEQYF. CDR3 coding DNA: TGTGCCAGCTCACCCGGTCGGGACAGGACCTACGAGCAGTACTTC.

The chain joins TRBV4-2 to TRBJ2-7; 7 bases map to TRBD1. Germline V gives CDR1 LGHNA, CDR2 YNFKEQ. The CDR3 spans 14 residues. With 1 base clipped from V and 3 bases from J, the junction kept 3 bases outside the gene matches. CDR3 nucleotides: TGTGCCAGCAGCCAAGCGGGACAGAACTACGAGCAGTACTTC. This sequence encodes CASSQAGQNYEQYF.